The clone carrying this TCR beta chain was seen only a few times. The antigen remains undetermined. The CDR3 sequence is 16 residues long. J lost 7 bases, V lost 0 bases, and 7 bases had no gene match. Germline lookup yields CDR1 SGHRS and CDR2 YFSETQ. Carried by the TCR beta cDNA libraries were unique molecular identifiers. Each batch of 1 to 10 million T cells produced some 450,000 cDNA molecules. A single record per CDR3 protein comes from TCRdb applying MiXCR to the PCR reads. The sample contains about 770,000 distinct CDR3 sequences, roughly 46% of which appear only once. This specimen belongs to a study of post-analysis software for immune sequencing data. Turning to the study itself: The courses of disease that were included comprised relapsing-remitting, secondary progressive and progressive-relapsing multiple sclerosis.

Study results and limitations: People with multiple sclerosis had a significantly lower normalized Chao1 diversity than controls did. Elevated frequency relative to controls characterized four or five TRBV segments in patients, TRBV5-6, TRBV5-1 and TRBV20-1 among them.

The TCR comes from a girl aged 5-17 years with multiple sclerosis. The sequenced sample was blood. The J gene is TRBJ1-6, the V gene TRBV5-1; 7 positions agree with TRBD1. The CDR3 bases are TGCGCCAGCAGCTTGGCAACAGGGGTTGTAAATTCACCCCTCCACTTT. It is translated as CASSLATGVVNSPLHF. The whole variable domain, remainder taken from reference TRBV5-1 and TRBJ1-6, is KAGVTQTPRYLIKTRGQQVTLSCSPISGHRSVSWYQQTPGQGLQFLFEYFSETQRNKGNFPGRFSGRQFSNSRSEMNVSTLELGDSALYLCASSLATGVVNSPLHFGNGTRLTVT.